This entry lists 9 T cell receptor beta chains sequenced from one sample in a study of blood T cell repertoires in COVID-19. This table comes from immunoSEQ multiplex PCR, and its TCRdb copy is limited to in-frame clones, with some not included. The data contain a few hundred thousand clones, roughly 90% of them singletons. The specimen was peripheral blood. All receptors derive from a woman between 50 and 59 years old with active or convalescent COVID-19.

Comment on this clone: Mismatch with germline at one junction end may stem from a read error. The J gene is TRBJ2-3, the V gene TRBV7-3, with 9 bases fitting TRBD1. From germline, CDR1 is SGHTA and CDR2 FQGTGA. CDR3 length: 16 residues. The CDR3 nucleotides read TGTGCCAGCAGCCTAACTCGGGACAGGGGCACAGATACGCAGTATTTT. Protein sequence: CASSLTRDRGTDTQYF.

The rearrangement uses TRBV4-3 and TRBJ1-2, with 10 bases aligning to TRBD1. Germline-derived CDR1 and CDR2 are LGHNA and YSLEER. CDR3 length: 15 amino acids. V shed 0 bases and J 6 bases; nucleotides not matched to a gene: 4. The CDR3 region has the DNA TGCGCCAGCAGCCAAGATCGGACAGGGGGAAATGGCTACACCTTC. It codes for CASSQDRTGGNGYTF.

V and J are TRBV7-3 and TRBJ2-4, with D possibly being TRBD2 (6 bases). The CDR3 is 13 amino acids. Germline-derived CDR1 and CDR2 are SGHTA and FQGTGA. V was clipped by 5 bases and J by 6 bases, with 11 bases between them. The CDR3 coding sequence is TGTGCCAGCAGCGCCGGGACTGCAAACATTCAGTACTTC. As protein: CASSAGTANIQYF.

The chain combines TRBV27 with TRBJ2-7; 8 bases line up with TRBD1. CDR1 is MNHEY and CDR2 is SMNVEV in the germline V gene (reference sequence). This CDR3 region has 15 residues. With V trimmed by 4 bases and J by 3 bases, 8 bases remained unmatched. The CDR3 DNA reads as TGTGCCAGCAGTTCGGCTGGGACAGGTTTCTACGAGCAGTACTTC. As protein: CASSSAGTGFYEQYF.

The chain uses TRBV6-6 and TRBJ1-6; D is unclear. Trimming took off 3 bases at V and 13 bases at J, with 10 bases between the two ends. Germline values: CDR1 MNHNY, CDR2 SVGAGI (reference sequence). The CDR3 has 12 amino acids. CDR3 protein: CASSYEWAPLHF. As DNA, the CDR3 is TGTGCCAGCAGTTATGAGTGGGCTCCCCTCCACTTT.

The V and J genes are TRBV16 and TRBJ1-5; D is ambiguous. Germline V gene sequence: CDR1 KGHSY, CDR2 FQNENV. V was clipped by 0 bases and J by 0 bases, with 6 bases between them. The CDR3 contains 15 residues. The CDR3 nucleotides read TGTGCCAGCAGCCAATCAACAGTTAGCAATCAGCCCCAGCATTTT. Encoded protein: CASSQSTVSNQPQHF.

J is TRBJ2-1 and V is TRBV9, with D possibly matching TRBD2 (5 bases). This CDR3 has 15 amino acids. Per germline, CDR1 SGDLS and CDR2 YYNGEE. V lost 2 bases and J 0 bases, leaving 9 bases between the germline ends. The CDR3 sequence is CASSVSGNSYNEQFF. DNA for the CDR3: TGTGCCAGCAGCGTTTCGGGGAACTCCTACAATGAGCAGTTCTTC.

The chain combines TRBV5-1 with TRBJ1-2, with D perhaps TRBD1 (6 bases). V lost 1 base, J lost 2 bases, and 9 bases lay in between. The V gene's germline CDR1 is SGHRS and CDR2 YFSETQ. The CDR3 extends over 14 amino acids. The CDR3, as DNA: TGCGCCAGCAGCTTGCCGGACAGAAACTATGGCTACACCTTC. Translating gives CASSLPDRNYGYTF.

The gene calls are TRBV7-3 and TRBJ2-2, with 10 bases aligning to TRBD2. J gave up 1 base and V 10 bases, and 3 bases lay outside the gene matches. Germline V gene data show CDR1 as SGHTA and CDR2 as FQGTGA. The CDR3 spans 14 residues. CDR3: CATGLAKNTGELFF. Here the CDR3 DNA reads TGTGCCACGGGACTAGCGAAGAACACCGGGGAGCTGTTTTTT.